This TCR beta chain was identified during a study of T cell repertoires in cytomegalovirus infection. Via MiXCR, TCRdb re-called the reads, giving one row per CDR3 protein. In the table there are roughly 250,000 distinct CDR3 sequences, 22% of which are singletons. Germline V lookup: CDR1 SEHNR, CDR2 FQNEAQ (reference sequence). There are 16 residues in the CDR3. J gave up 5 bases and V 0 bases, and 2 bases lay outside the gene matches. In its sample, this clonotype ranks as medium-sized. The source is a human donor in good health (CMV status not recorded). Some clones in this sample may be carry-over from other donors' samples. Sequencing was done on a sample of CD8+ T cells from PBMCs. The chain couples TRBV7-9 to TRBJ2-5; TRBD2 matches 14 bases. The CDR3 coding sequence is TGTGCCAGCAGCTTAGCGGGACTAGCGGGGGCTGAGACCCAGTACTTC. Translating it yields CASSLAGLAGAETQYF.